This TCR beta chain was captured in a study of shared clonotypes between healthy human individuals. Sequencing was performed with immunoSEQ multiplex PCR; in TCRdb, only in-frame clones are kept and a portion is missing. The profile shows 530,000 or so clones, over 60% of them singletons. This CDR3 is built from 16 residues. The J segment lost 1 base and the V segment lost 11 bases, leaving 15 bases of the junction unmatched. Germline V lookup: CDR1 SNHLY, CDR2 FYNNEI. Sequenced material: PBMCs. The source is a woman aged 40 to 55 in good health. Some clones in this sample may be carry-over from other donors' samples. The V and J genes are TRBV2 and TRBJ2-3; the match to TRBD2 covers 7 bases. The CDR3 DNA is TGTGCCGGCGGGACCCCGGGGGGAGCCGGCACAGATACGCAGTATTTT. Its translation: CAGGTPGGAGTDTQYF.